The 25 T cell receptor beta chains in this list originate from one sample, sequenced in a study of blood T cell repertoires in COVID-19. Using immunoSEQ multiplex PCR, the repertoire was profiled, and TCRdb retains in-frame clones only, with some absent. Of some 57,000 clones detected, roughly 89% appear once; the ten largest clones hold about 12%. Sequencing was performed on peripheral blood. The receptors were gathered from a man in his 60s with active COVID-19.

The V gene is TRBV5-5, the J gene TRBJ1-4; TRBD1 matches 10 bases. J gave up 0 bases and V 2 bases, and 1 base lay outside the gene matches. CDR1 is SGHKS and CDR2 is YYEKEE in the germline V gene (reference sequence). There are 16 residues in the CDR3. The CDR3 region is CASSLGQGATNEKLFF. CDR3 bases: TGTGCCAGCAGCTTAGGACAGGGGGCAACTAATGAAAAACTGTTTTTT.

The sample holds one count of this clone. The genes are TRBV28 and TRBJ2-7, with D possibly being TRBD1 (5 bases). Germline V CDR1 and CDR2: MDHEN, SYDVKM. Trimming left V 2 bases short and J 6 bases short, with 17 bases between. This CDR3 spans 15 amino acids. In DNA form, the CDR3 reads TGTGCCAGCAGTTTAAATTTGGGCAGGGTCAGCGAGCAGTACTTC. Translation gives CASSLNLGRVSEQYF.

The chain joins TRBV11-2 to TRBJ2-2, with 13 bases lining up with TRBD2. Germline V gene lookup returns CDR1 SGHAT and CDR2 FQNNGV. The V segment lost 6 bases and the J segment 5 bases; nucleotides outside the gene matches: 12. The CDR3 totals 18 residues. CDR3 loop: CASSGLAGEFVSTGELFF. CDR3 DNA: TGTGCCAGCAGTGGACTAGCGGGAGAATTTGTCAGTACCGGGGAGCTGTTTTTT.

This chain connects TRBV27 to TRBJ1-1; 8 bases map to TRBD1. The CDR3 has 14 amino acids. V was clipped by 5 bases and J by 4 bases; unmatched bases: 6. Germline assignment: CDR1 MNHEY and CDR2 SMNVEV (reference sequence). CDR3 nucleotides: TGTGCCAGCAGTACCCACAGGGGGGTCACTGAAGCTTTCTTT. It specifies CASSTHRGVTEAFF.

The CDR3 here is CASSQITEAFF. As DNA, the CDR3 is TGTGCCAGCAGCCAAATCACTGAAGCTTTCTTT. The chain links TRBV7-2 to TRBJ1-1; no clear D. Trimming took 5 bases from V and 4 from J, leaving 5 bases between them. Looked up from germline, CDR1 is SGHTA and CDR2 is FQGNSA. The CDR3 runs 11 residues. The complete variable domain, with remaining parts taken from reference TRBV7-2 and TRBJ1-1, reads GAGVSQSPSNKVTEKGKDVELRCDPISGHTALYWYRQSLGQGLEFLIYFQGNSAPDKSGLPSDRFSAERTGGSVSTLTIQRTQQEDSAVYLCASSQITEAFFGQGTRLTVV.

The CDR3 nucleotides are TGTGCCAGCAGCTTAGCCGGTTTTACTAACAATGAGCAGTTCTTC. This translates into CASSLAGFTNNEQFF. This sequence joins TRBV7-9 and TRBJ2-1, with unresolved D. The CDR3 runs to 15 residues. Germline loops: CDR1 SEHNR, CDR2 FQNEAQ (reference sequence). V shed 0 bases and J shed 5 bases, with 11 bases lying between them.

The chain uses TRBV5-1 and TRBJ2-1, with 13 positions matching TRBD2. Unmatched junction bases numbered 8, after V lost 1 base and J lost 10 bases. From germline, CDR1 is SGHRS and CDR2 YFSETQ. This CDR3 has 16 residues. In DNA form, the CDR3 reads TGCGCCAGCAGCTTGAGCGGACTAGCGGGGGTACAAGAGCAGTTCTTC. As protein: CASSLSGLAGVQEQFF.

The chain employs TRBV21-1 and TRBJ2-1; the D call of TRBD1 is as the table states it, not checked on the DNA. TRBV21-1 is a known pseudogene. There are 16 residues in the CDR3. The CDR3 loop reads CASSKVQGHTDNEQFF. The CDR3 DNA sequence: TGTGCCAGCAGCAAAGTCCAGGGCCACACAGACAATGAGCAGTTCTTC.

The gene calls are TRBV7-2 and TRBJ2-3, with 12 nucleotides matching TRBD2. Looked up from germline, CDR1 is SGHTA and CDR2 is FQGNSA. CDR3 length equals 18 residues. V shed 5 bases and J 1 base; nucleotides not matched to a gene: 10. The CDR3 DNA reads TGTGCCAGCAGCCAACCTAGCGGGAGGGTTTTAGGCACAGATACGCAGTATTTT. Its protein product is CASSQPSGRVLGTDTQYF.

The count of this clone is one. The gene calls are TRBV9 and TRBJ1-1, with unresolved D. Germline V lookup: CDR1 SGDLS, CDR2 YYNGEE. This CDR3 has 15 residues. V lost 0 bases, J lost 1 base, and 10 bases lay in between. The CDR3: CASSVDPSGNTEAFF. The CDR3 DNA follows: TGTGCCAGCAGCGTAGATCCCTCGGGGAACACTGAAGCTTTCTTT.

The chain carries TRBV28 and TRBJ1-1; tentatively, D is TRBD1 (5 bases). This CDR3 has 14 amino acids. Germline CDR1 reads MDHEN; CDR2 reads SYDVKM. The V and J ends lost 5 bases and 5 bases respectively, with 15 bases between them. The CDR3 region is CASSLLKGRTEAFF. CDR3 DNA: TGTGCCAGCAGTCTATTAAAGGGGAGGACTGAAGCTTTCTTT.

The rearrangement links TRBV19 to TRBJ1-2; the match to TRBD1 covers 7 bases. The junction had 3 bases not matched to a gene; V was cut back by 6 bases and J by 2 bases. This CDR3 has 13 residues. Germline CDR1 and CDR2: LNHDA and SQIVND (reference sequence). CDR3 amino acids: CASREQGNYGYTF. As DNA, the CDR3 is TGTGCCAGTAGGGAACAGGGGAACTATGGCTACACCTTC. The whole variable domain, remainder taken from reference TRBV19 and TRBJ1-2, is DGGITQSPKYLFRKEGQNVTLSCEQNLNHDAMYWYRQDPGQGLRLIYYSQIVNDFQKGDIAEGYSVSREKKESFPLTVTSAQKNPTAFYLCASREQGNYGYTFGSGTRLTVV.

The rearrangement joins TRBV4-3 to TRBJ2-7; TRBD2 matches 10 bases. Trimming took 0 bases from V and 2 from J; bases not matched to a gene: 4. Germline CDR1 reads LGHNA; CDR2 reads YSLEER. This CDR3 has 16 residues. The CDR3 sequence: CASSQDWLAGAYEQYF. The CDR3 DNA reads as TGCGCCAGCAGCCAAGATTGGCTAGCGGGAGCCTACGAGCAGTACTTC.

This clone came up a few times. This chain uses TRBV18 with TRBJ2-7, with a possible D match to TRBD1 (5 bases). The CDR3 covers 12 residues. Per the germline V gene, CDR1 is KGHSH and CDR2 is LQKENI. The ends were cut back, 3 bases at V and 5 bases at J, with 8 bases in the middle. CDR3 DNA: TGTGCCAGCTCACCTAGGGGTAACGAGCAGTACTTC. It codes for CASSPRGNEQYF. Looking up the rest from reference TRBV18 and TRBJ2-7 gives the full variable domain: NAGVMQNPRHLVRRRGQEARLRCSPMKGHSHVYWYRQLPEEGLKFMVYLQKENIIDESGMPKERFSAEFPKEGPSILRIQQVVRGDSAAYFCASSPRGNEQYFGPGTRLTVT.

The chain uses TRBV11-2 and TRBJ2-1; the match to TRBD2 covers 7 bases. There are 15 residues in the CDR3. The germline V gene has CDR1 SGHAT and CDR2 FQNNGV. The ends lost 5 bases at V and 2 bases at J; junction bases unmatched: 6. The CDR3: CASSTSAGPYNEQFF. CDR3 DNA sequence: TGTGCCAGCAGCACTTCAGCGGGGCCCTACAATGAGCAGTTCTTC.

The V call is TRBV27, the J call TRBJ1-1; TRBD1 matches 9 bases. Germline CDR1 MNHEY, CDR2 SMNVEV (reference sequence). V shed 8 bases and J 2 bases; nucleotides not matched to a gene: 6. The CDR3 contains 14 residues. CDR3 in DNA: TGTGCCAGCTGCTCACAGGGGGCCAACACTGAAGCTTTCTTT. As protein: CASCSQGANTEAFF.

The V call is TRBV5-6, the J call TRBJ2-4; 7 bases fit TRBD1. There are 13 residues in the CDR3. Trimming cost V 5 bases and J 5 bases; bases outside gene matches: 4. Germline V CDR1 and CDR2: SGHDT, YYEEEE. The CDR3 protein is CASSPGTENIQYF. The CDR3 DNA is TGTGCCAGCAGTCCCGGGACAGAAAACATTCAGTACTTC.

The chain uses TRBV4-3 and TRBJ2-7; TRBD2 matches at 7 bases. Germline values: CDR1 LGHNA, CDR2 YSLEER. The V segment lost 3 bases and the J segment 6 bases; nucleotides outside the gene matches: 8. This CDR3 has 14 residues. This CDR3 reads CASSHEAGTGEQYF. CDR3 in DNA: TGCGCCAGCAGCCACGAAGCGGGGACCGGCGAGCAGTACTTC.

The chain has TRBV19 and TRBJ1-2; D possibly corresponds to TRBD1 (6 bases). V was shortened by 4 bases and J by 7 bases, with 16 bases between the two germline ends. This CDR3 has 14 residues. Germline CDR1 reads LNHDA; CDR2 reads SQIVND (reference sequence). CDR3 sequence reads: CASSKGQGISGYTF. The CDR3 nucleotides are TGTGCCAGTAGTAAGGGGCAGGGGATCTCTGGCTACACCTTC.

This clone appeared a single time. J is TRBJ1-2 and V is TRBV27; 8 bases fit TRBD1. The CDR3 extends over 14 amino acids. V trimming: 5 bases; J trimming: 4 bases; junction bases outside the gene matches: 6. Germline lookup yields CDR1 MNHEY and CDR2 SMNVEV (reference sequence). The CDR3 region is CASSAQGAVYGYTF. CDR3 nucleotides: TGTGCCAGCAGTGCCCAGGGGGCGGTCTATGGCTACACCTTC.

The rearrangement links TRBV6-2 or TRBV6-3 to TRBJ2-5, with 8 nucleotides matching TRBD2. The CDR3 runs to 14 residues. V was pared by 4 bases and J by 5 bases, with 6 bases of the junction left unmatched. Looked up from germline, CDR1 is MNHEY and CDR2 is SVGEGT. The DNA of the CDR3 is TGTGCCAGCAGTTCCCAGCGGGGGCTGGAGACCCAGTACTTC. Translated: CASSSQRGLETQYF.

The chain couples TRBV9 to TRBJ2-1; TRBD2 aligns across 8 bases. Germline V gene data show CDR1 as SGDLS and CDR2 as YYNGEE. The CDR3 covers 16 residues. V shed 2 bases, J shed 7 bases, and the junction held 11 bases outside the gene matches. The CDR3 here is CASSVLPGGPSNEQFF. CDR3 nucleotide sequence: TGTGCCAGCAGCGTTCTTCCGGGAGGGCCCTCTAATGAGCAGTTCTTC.

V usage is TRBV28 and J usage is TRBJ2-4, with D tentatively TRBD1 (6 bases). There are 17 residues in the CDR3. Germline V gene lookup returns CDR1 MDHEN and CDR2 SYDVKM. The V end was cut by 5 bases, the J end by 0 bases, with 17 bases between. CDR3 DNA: TGTGCCAGCAGTGGCAGGACAGACATCTTAGCCAAAAACATTCAGTACTTC. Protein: CASSGRTDILAKNIQYF.

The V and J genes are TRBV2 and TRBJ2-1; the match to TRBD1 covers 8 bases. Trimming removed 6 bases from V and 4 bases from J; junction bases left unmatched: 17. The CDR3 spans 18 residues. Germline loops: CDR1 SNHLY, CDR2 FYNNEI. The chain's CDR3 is CASRTGTGVSRPYNEQFF. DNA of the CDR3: TGTGCCAGCAGGACCGGGACAGGTGTATCAAGGCCGTACAATGAGCAGTTCTTC. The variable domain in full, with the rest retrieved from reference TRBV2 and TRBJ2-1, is EPEVTQTPSHQVTQMGQEVILRCVPISNHLYFYWYRQILGQKVEFLVSFYNNEISEKSEIFDDQFSVERPDGSNFTLKIRSTKLEDSAMYFCASRTGTGVSRPYNEQFFGPGTRLTVL.

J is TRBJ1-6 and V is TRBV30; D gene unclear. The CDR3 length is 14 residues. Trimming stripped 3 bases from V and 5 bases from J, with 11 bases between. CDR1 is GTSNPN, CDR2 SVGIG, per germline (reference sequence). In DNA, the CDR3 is TGTGCCTGGAGCCAGACAAGGAATAATTCACCCCTCCACTTT. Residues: CAWSQTRNNSPLHF.